These 23 T cell receptor beta chains came from one sample sequenced in a study of cytotoxic CD8 clonotypes in ibrutinib-treated CLL. The method was immunoSEQ multiplex PCR; TCRdb's version includes in-frame clones alone and lacks a portion of them. The table lists tens of thousands of clones, over 75% of them singletons. The sequencing used PBMCs, collected after 12 months of ibrutinib treatment. The receptors derive from a human donor with chronic lymphocytic leukemia.

The rearrangement uses TRBV5-8 and TRBJ2-5, with D possibly TRBD2 on 6 matching bases. Trimming pared 6 bases from V and 4 bases from J, leaving 16 bases between. CDR1 SGHTS and CDR2 YDEGEE come from the germline V gene. The length of the CDR3 is 14 residues. The CDR3 DNA follows: TGTGCCAGCACCCCGGATGGGGGGAGAGAGACCCAGTACTTC. Residues: CASTPDGGRETQYF.

As to this clone: Germline is not matched at one junction end, which may reflect a read error. This chain uses TRBV10-1 with TRBJ2-7; D is perhaps TRBD1 (5 bases). There are 14 residues in the CDR3. Germline lookup yields CDR1 WNHNN and CDR2 SYGVQD (reference sequence). CDR3 coding DNA: TGCGCCAGCAGTGAGAGGGGTGGCTCCTCCGAGCAGTACTTC. Protein sequence: CASSERGGSSEQYF.

The rearrangement links TRBV6-6 to TRBJ1-6; D is unresolved. Between the trimmed V and J ends, which lost 2 bases and 0 bases, there was a span of 8 bases. The CDR3 totals 16 residues. CDR1 is MNHNY, CDR2 SVGAGI, per germline (reference sequence). Written as DNA, the CDR3 is TGTGCCAGCAGTTACGGCAGCATCTCCTATAATTCACCCCTCCACTTT. It yields the protein CASSYGSISYNSPLHF.

The chain joins TRBV7-9 to TRBJ2-6; D not resolved. The V end lost 9 bases, the J end lost 0 bases, and 9 bases lay between the germline ends. Germline CDR1 SEHNR, CDR2 FQNEAQ (reference sequence). CDR3 length equals 14 residues. The CDR3 reads CARPGDSGANVLTF. For the CDR3, the DNA is TGTGCCAGACCTGGGGACTCTGGGGCCAACGTCCTGACTTTC.

The rearrangement links TRBV5-1 to TRBJ1-2; 12 nucleotides agree with TRBD1. The CDR3 spans 15 residues. V gave up 0 bases and J gave up 8 bases; unmatched junction bases: 5. Germline CDR1 reads SGHRS; CDR2 reads YFSETQ. The CDR3: CASSLEGTGGGGYTF. DNA for the CDR3: TGCGCCAGCAGCTTGGAAGGGACAGGGGGCGGCGGCTACACCTTC.

The chain is built from TRBV6-6 and TRBJ2-7; D is perhaps TRBD1 (6 bases). The V end lost 8 bases, the J end lost 9 bases, and 14 bases lay between the germline ends. Germline lookup yields CDR1 MNHNY and CDR2 SVGAGI (reference sequence). This CDR3 contains 11 residues. CDR3 protein: CASRDTGPQYF. The CDR3 region has the DNA TGTGCCAGCCGGGACACAGGGCCGCAGTACTTC.

The J gene is TRBJ1-1, the V gene TRBV25-1; weak D call: TRBD1 (5 bases). The CDR3 has 13 amino acids. Germline lookup yields CDR1 MGHDK and CDR2 SYGVNS. V gave up 10 bases and J gave up 0 bases, with 12 bases separating them. In DNA form, the CDR3 reads TGTGCCACCCTCGACAGATTGAACACTGAAGCTTTCTTT. Protein sequence: CATLDRLNTEAFF.

The rearrangement links TRBV5-1 to TRBJ2-1, with TRBD2 matching 11 bases. V gave up 5 bases and J gave up 3 bases; unmatched junction bases: 4. CDR3 length: 15 residues. Germline CDR1 SGHRS, CDR2 YFSETQ. In nucleotides, the CDR3 is TGCGCCAGCAGATATAGCGGGAGGGACTACAATGAGCAGTTCTTC. This gives the protein CASRYSGRDYNEQFF.

The chain couples TRBV7-3 to TRBJ2-1; 15 nucleotides match TRBD2. V trimming: 3 bases; J trimming: 1 base; junction bases outside the gene matches: 13. The length of the CDR3 is 21 residues. Germline V lookup: CDR1 SGHTA, CDR2 FQGTGA. As DNA, the CDR3 is TGTGCCAGCAGCTTTAGAGGGACACTGGGACTAGCGGGAGGTTCCTACAATGAGCAGTTCTTC. Protein sequence: CASSFRGTLGLAGGSYNEQFF. The full variable domain, completed using reference TRBV7-3 and TRBJ2-1, is GAGVSQTPSNKVTEKGKYVELRCDPISGHTALYWYRQSLGQGPEFLIYFQGTGAADDSGLPNDRFFAVRPEGSVSTLKIQRTERGDSAVYLCASSFRGTLGLAGGSYNEQFFGPGTRLTVL.

The rearrangement uses TRBV19 and TRBJ2-5, with D possibly TRBD1 on 5 matching bases. V was shortened by 2 bases and J by 4 bases, with 11 bases between the two germline ends. Germline CDR1 and CDR2: LNHDA and SQIVND (reference sequence). The CDR3 contains 14 residues. Here the CDR3 DNA reads TGTGCCAGTAGTATACCCAGGGCTCGAGAGACCCAGTACTTC. As protein: CASSIPRARETQYF.

CDR3 sequence: CASSLIPGQVTEAFF. Here the CDR3 DNA reads TGTGCCAGCAGCCTGATACCGGGACAGGTCACTGAAGCTTTCTTT. The chain recombines TRBV7-3 with TRBJ1-1; 8 bases line up with TRBD1. This CDR3 is built from 15 residues. Germline-derived CDR1 and CDR2 are SGHTA and FQGTGA. Germline trimming cut 5 bases from V and 4 bases from J; bases unmatched to any gene: 9. The whole variable domain, filled in from reference TRBV7-3 and TRBJ1-1, reads GAGVSQTPSNKVTEKGKYVELRCDPISGHTALYWYRQSLGQGPEFLIYFQGTGAADDSGLPNDRFFAVRPEGSVSTLKIQRTERGDSAVYLCASSLIPGQVTEAFFGQGTRLTVV.

The rearrangement links TRBV19 to TRBJ2-1; no reliable D call. The CDR3 totals 15 residues. Germline lookup yields CDR1 LNHDA and CDR2 SQIVND (reference sequence). Trimming removed 1 base at V and 2 bases at J, with 9 bases between. This CDR3 is CASSIVGVPYNEQFF. The CDR3 DNA reads TGTGCCAGTAGTATAGTTGGGGTTCCCTACAATGAGCAGTTCTTC.

The gene calls are TRBV11-2 and TRBJ2-5; 7 bases match TRBD1. Germline V gene lookup returns CDR1 SGHAT and CDR2 FQNNGV. The J segment lost 0 bases and the V segment lost 3 bases, leaving 13 bases of the junction unmatched. The CDR3 sequence is 18 residues long. The CDR3 here is CASSFIPLKGQDQETQYF. The CDR3 DNA follows: TGTGCCAGCAGCTTCATCCCGTTGAAAGGACAGGACCAAGAGACCCAGTACTTC.

This clone came up once. This chain uses TRBV2 with TRBJ2-4; 10 nucleotides match TRBD1. J gave up 5 bases and V 10 bases, and 5 bases lay outside the gene matches. Germline V CDR1 and CDR2: SNHLY, FYNNEI. The CDR3 totals 13 residues. The CDR3: CATAGTGENIQYF. The CDR3 coding sequence is TGTGCCACCGCCGGGACAGGGGAAAACATTCAGTACTTC.

This chain links TRBV21-1 with TRBJ1-4; the table's TRBD1 call for D was not verified on the DNA. TRBV21-1 is listed as a pseudogene. This CDR3 contains 17 residues. The CDR3 nucleotides are TGTGCCAGCAGCAGCCCCTATTACAGGGGACATAGGGAAAAACTGTTTTTT. It yields the protein CASSSPYYRGHREKLFF.

J is TRBJ1-2 and V is TRBV19, with a tentative D call TRBD1 (5 bases). The CDR3 covers 15 residues. V was clipped by 3 bases and J by 1 base, with 12 bases between them. Germline lookup yields CDR1 LNHDA and CDR2 SQIVND (reference sequence). This CDR3 reads CASSISGAINYGYTF. The CDR3 DNA sequence: TGTGCCAGTAGTATTTCCGGGGCGATTAACTATGGCTACACCTTC.

V usage is TRBV10-3 and J usage is TRBJ2-5; D tentatively fits TRBD1 or TRBD2 (5 bases each). The germline V gene has CDR1 ENHRY and CDR2 SYGVKD. The CDR3 runs to 14 residues. Trimming took 6 bases from V and 0 from J, leaving 11 bases between them. The CDR3 bases are TGTGCCATCAGCCCCGGGACCAACCAAGAGACCCAGTACTTC. Residues: CAISPGTNQETQYF.

The chain joins TRBV5-4 to TRBJ2-7; D is undetermined. Germline values: CDR1 SGHNT, CDR2 YYREEE (reference sequence). This CDR3 is 15 amino acids long. V lost 4 bases to trimming and J lost 3 bases, with 17 bases between them. This chain's CDR3 is CASSTKDGKGYEQYF. The CDR3 coding sequence is TGTGCCAGCAGCACCAAGGACGGAAAAGGCTACGAGCAGTACTTC.

V and J are TRBV10-1 and TRBJ2-2; 8 nucleotides match TRBD1. The CDR3 runs to 15 residues. J gave up 1 base and V 5 bases, and 3 bases lay outside the gene matches. From germline, CDR1 is WNHNN and CDR2 SYGVQD (reference sequence). CDR3 nucleotides: TGCGCCAGCAGTACCGGGACAGGGAACACCGGGGAGCTGTTTTTT. Translation: CASSTGTGNTGELFF.

J is TRBJ2-6 and V is TRBV5-1; D ambiguous. V lost 5 bases and J 0 bases, leaving 3 bases between the germline ends. Germline V gene data show CDR1 as SGHRS and CDR2 as YFSETQ. This CDR3 is 13 amino acids long. CDR3 protein: CASRNSGANVLTF. The CDR3 nucleotides are TGCGCCAGCAGAAACTCTGGGGCCAACGTCCTGACTTTC.

J is TRBJ2-6 and V is TRBV7-6, with 7 bases that match TRBD1. The CDR3 is 20 residues long. Looked up from germline, CDR1 is SGHVS and CDR2 is FNYEAQ. V lost 4 bases, J lost 0 bases, and 15 bases stayed unmatched. The chain's CDR3 is CASSSRGGDPGGSGANVLTF. The CDR3 DNA sequence: TGTGCCAGCAGCTCCCGTGGGGGCGATCCAGGGGGCTCTGGGGCCAACGTCCTGACTTTC.

The V gene is TRBV30, the J gene TRBJ2-7, with 8 bases matching TRBD1. The CDR3 has 14 amino acids. Germline V gene sequence: CDR1 GTSNPN, CDR2 SVGIG (reference sequence). The V and J ends lost 2 bases and 7 bases, in that order; junction bases with no gene match: 10. CDR3 sequence (DNA): TGTGCCTGGAGTCGACTGGACAGGGAGCGGGAGCAGTACTTC. This translates into CAWSRLDREREQYF.

This chain connects TRBV29-1 to TRBJ1-5; 7 bases fit TRBD1. The CDR3 length is 13 residues. Trimming took 7 bases from V and 3 from J; bases not matched to a gene: 6. Germline V lookup: CDR1 SQVTM, CDR2 ANQGSEA. CDR3 in amino acids: CSAQGTANQPQHF. CDR3 DNA: TGCAGCGCCCAGGGGACAGCCAATCAGCCCCAGCATTTT.